Below are 23 T cell receptor beta chains sequenced from a single sample in a study of human T cells and chemical hapten exposure. In TCRdb, the RACE reads were re-called with MiXCR into one record per CDR3 protein. This sample yields roughly 34,000 distinct CDR3 sequences, of which about a tenth are seen a single time; around 25% belongs to the top ten. The time point here: pre-sensitization, week 0. The treatment was: therapeutic diphenylcyclopropenone sensitization with weekly scalp DPC. Before extraction, the whole blood was not fractionated, and total RNA was taken from it. The sequences come from whole blood, collected in connection with sensitization to the hapten diphenylcyclopropenone (DPC). The receptors originated from a man aged 50-59 years with alopecia areata. Some clones in this sample may be carry-over from other donors' samples.

This clonotype was recorded many times. This rearrangement joins TRBV20-1 to TRBJ1-2, with 10 bases identical to TRBD1. The CDR3 is made up of 14 amino acids. J lost 4 bases, V lost 5 bases, and 7 bases had no gene match. CDR1 is DFQATT and CDR2 is SNEGSKA in the germline V gene (reference sequence). The CDR3 loop is CSAGLGTGVYGYTF. CDR3 DNA: TGCAGTGCTGGGCTCGGGACAGGGGTCTATGGCTACACCTTC.

The chain uses TRBV6-5 and TRBJ2-2; TRBD1 aligns across 7 bases. This CDR3 has 15 residues. With 6 bases clipped from V and 7 bases from J, the junction kept 11 bases outside the gene matches. The germline V gene has CDR1 MNHEY and CDR2 SVGAGI. This CDR3 reads CASSSTGVVGGELFF. The CDR3 DNA reads as TGTGCCAGCAGCTCCACAGGGGTAGTAGGCGGGGAGCTGTTTTTT.

The genes are TRBV30 and TRBJ1-2; no clear D. The CDR3 sequence is 12 residues long. The germline V gene encodes CDR1 GTSNPN and CDR2 SVGIG (reference sequence). Trimming took 2 bases from V and 4 from J, leaving 8 bases between them. In nucleotides, the CDR3 is TGTGCCTGGAGTAAGGCGTCCTATGGCTACACCTTC. It specifies CAWSKASYGYTF. The entire variable domain, with the rest obtained from reference TRBV30 and TRBJ1-2, is as follows: SQTIHQWPATLVQPVGSPLSLECTVEGTSNPNLYWYRQAAGRGLQLLFYSVGIGQISSEVPQNLSASRPQDRQFILSSKKLLLSDSGFYLCAWSKASYGYTFGSGTRLTVV.

This clonotype was detected ten times or more. The gene calls are TRBV20-1 and TRBJ2-7, with TRBD1 as a possible D gene (6 bases). CDR1 is DFQATT and CDR2 is SNEGSKA in the germline V gene (reference sequence). There are 13 residues in the CDR3. The V and J ends lost 1 base and 0 bases respectively, with 7 bases between them. CDR3 in amino acids: CSARVQGSYEQYF. The CDR3 DNA sequence: TGCAGTGCTAGAGTACAGGGCTCCTACGAGCAGTACTTC.

The rearrangement joins TRBV4-3 to TRBJ1-5; tentative D call: TRBD1 (5 bases). CDR3 length equals 13 residues. CDR1 is LGHNA and CDR2 is YSLEER in the germline V gene. V lost 1 base and J 9 bases, leaving 10 bases between the germline ends. In DNA form, the CDR3 reads TGCGCCAGCAGCCAAGGCGGGGACGGGCCCCAGCATTTT. Protein sequence: CASSQGGDGPQHF.

This clonotype was counted a few times. The rearrangement links TRBV28 to TRBJ2-7; 8 bases align to TRBD2. The V gene end was trimmed by 7 bases and the J gene end by 2 bases; junction bases not matched to a gene: 10. Looked up from germline, CDR1 is MDHEN and CDR2 is SYDVKM. The CDR3 has 15 residues. CDR3 DNA sequence: TGTGCCAGCAAAGAAGGTGGGGGACTAGCCTACGAGCAGTACTTC. Translation: CASKEGGGLAYEQYF.

This clonotype came up a few times. This sequence joins TRBV28 and TRBJ2-1; no definite D call. CDR1 is MDHEN, CDR2 SYDVKM, per germline. The CDR3 runs to 12 residues. With 6 bases removed from V and 0 bases from J, the gap between germline ends came to 3 bases. CDR3 region: CASRSSYNEQFF. DNA for the CDR3: TGTGCCAGCAGGAGCTCCTACAATGAGCAGTTCTTC.

V is TRBV6-1 and J is TRBJ1-1, with no clear D. This CDR3 has 13 amino acids. CDR1 is MNHNS and CDR2 is SASEGT in the germline V gene. Trimming pared 7 bases from V and 3 bases from J, leaving 12 bases between. CDR3 sequence reads: CASTVDQDTEAFF. In DNA, the CDR3 is TGTGCCAGCACCGTTGACCAGGACACTGAAGCTTTCTTT.

This clonotype appeared a few times. The gene calls are TRBV28 and TRBJ2-1; D is undetermined. V gave up 7 bases and J gave up 5 bases, with 12 bases separating them. The CDR3 extends over 13 amino acids. The germline V gene encodes CDR1 MDHEN and CDR2 SYDVKM. The CDR3 bases are TGTGCCAGCACTACGCGGAACCACAATGAGCAGTTCTTC. It is translated as CASTTRNHNEQFF.

The CDR3 loop reads CASSLEPQTGAWEKLFF. The CDR3 DNA reads TGTGCCAGCAGCTTAGAGCCCCAGACAGGGGCTTGGGAAAAACTGTTTTTT. The chain recombines TRBV7-2 with TRBJ1-4, with 8 bases lining up with TRBD1. CDR1 is SGHTA and CDR2 is FQGNSA in the germline V gene. The CDR3 runs to 17 residues. V dropped 1 base and J dropped 8; count of bases not matched to a gene: 12. The whole variable domain, remainder taken from reference TRBV7-2 and TRBJ1-4, is GAGVSQSPSNKVTEKGKDVELRCDPISGHTALYWYRQSLGQGLEFLIYFQGNSAPDKSGLPSDRFSAERTGGSVSTLTIQRTQQEDSAVYLCASSLEPQTGAWEKLFFGSGTQLSVL.

This clonotype was counted many times. The genes are TRBV7-9 and TRBJ2-5; 7 bases are shared with TRBD2. Germline V gives CDR1 SEHNR, CDR2 FQNEAQ (reference sequence). The CDR3 has 15 amino acids. The ends lost 4 bases at V and 2 bases at J; junction bases unmatched: 7. The CDR3 DNA is TGTGCCAGCAGCTCTACCACTAGCGAGCAAGAGACCCAGTACTTC. It yields the protein CASSSTTSEQETQYF.

This clonotype occurred many times. The chain joins TRBV2 to TRBJ2-7; D uncertain. Deletions cut 6 bases from V and 2 bases from J, with 5 bases between. This CDR3 has 11 amino acids. From germline, CDR1 is SNHLY and CDR2 FYNNEI. This CDR3 reads CASSRAYEQYF. In DNA form, the CDR3 reads TGTGCCAGCAGCAGAGCCTACGAGCAGTACTTC.

V gene TRBV20-1 combines with J gene TRBJ2-1; TRBD2 matches 8 bases. CDR3 length: 15 residues. Germline CDR1 and CDR2: DFQATT and SNEGSKA (reference sequence). V shed 4 bases, J shed 3 bases, and the junction held 8 bases outside the gene matches. CDR3 in DNA: TGCAGTGCTAACAAGGTCGGGAGGGACTACAATGAGCAGTTCTTC. This sequence encodes CSANKVGRDYNEQFF.

This clonotype was recorded many times. The gene calls are TRBV30 and TRBJ2-3; the D is unclear. The CDR3 consists of 14 residues. Germline V gene data show CDR1 as GTSNPN and CDR2 as SVGIG (reference sequence). Trimming shortened V by 7 bases and J by 2 bases, and 16 bases separated the two germline ends. In DNA form, the CDR3 reads TGTGCCTTAAGAGGAGCGTACTCCACAGATACGCAGTATTTT. It encodes CALRGAYSTDTQYF.

The sample holds many counts of this clonotype. The chain is built from TRBV5-5 and TRBJ2-2, with 10 bases lining up with TRBD1. The germline V gene has CDR1 SGHKS and CDR2 YYEKEE (reference sequence). This CDR3 has 15 amino acids. V shed 4 bases, J shed 5 bases, and the junction held 5 bases outside the gene matches. The CDR3 sequence is CASSAGQGKTGELFF. The CDR3 nucleotides are TGTGCCAGCAGCGCGGGACAGGGGAAAACCGGGGAGCTGTTTTTT. Together with reference TRBV5-5 and TRBJ2-2, the CDR3 gives the full variable domain: DAGVTQSPTHLIKTRGQQVTLRCSPISGHKSVSWYQQVLGQGPQFIFQYYEKEERGRGNFPDRFSARQFPNYSSELNVNALLLGDSALYLCASSAGQGKTGELFFGEGSRLTVL.

This chain connects TRBV29-1 to TRBJ1-5; TRBD1 is a possible D gene (5 bases). Germline-derived CDR1 and CDR2 are SQVTM and ANQGSEA. The CDR3 has 15 residues. Trimming shortened V by 4 bases and J by 1 base, and 14 bases separated the two germline ends. In DNA form, the CDR3 reads TGCAGCGTTGTCGGGGGGGGAGGAAGCAATCAGCCCCAGCATTTT. This gives the protein CSVVGGGGSNQPQHF.

Only a few counts were recorded for this clonotype. For the CDR3, the DNA is TGCGCCACAAAAACAGGGAGGGCTGACAATGAGCAGTTCTTC. Amino acids: CATKTGRADNEQFF. The chain employs TRBV10-1 and TRBJ2-1; D might be TRBD2 (7 bases). The CDR3 is 14 residues long. Trimming shortened V by 10 bases and J by 5 bases, and 18 bases separated the two germline ends. Germline CDR1 reads WNHNN; CDR2 reads SYGVQD (reference sequence).

In this sample, this clonotype turned up many times. The V call is TRBV20-1, the J call TRBJ1-5; 9 positions agree with TRBD1. Germline-derived CDR1 and CDR2 are DFQATT and SNEGSKA (reference sequence). This CDR3 is 13 amino acids long. V shed 6 bases and J 2 bases; nucleotides not matched to a gene: 2. The CDR3 is CSARTGGNQPQHF. The CDR3 DNA is TGCAGTGCCCGGACAGGGGGCAATCAGCCCCAGCATTTT.

This clonotype was seen at least ten times. CDR3 in amino acids: CASSADITEGYTF. DNA for the CDR3: TGTGCCAGCAGCGCAGACATTACAGAAGGCTACACCTTC. This sequence joins TRBV10-3 and TRBJ1-2; D unresolved. V dropped 10 bases and J dropped 8 bases, with 20 bases sitting between them. This CDR3 spans 13 amino acids. Germline V lookup: CDR1 ENHRY, CDR2 SYGVKD.

The V and J genes are TRBV5-6 and TRBJ1-2, with D perhaps TRBD1 (5 bases). Between the trimmed V and J ends, which lost 6 bases and 2 bases, there was a span of 11 bases. The germline V gene encodes CDR1 SGHDT and CDR2 YYEEEE. The CDR3 is 13 residues long. CDR3 in amino acids: CASTLGVNYGYTF. CDR3 sequence (DNA): TGTGCCAGCACCCTAGGGGTAAACTATGGCTACACCTTC.

The CDR3 loop is CSARDPRGGNTIYF. Written as DNA, the CDR3 is TGCAGTGCTAGAGATCCCAGGGGTGGAAACACCATATATTTT. The V call is TRBV20-1, the J call TRBJ1-3, with D possibly being TRBD1 (6 bases). Germline-derived CDR1 and CDR2 are DFQATT and SNEGSKA (reference sequence). The CDR3 length is 14 residues. V dropped 0 bases and J dropped 3 bases, with 9 bases sitting between them.

This clonotype appeared many times. V is TRBV4-2 and J is TRBJ2-3, with 8 nucleotides matching TRBD2. Losses at the gene ends were 0 bases for V and 3 bases for J; bases not matched to a gene: 8. The CDR3 sequence is 17 residues long. Germline assignment: CDR1 LGHNA and CDR2 YNFKEQ. CDR3: CASSQDPSGSRTDTQYF. CDR3 in DNA: TGTGCCAGCAGCCAAGATCCCAGCGGGAGTAGGACAGATACGCAGTATTTT.

This clonotype was counted ten times or more. J is TRBJ2-1 and V is TRBV5-1; the match to TRBD2 covers 11 bases. Germline trimming cut 3 bases from V and 8 bases from J; bases unmatched to any gene: 7. Germline V CDR1 and CDR2: SGHRS, YFSETQ. The CDR3 contains 15 residues. The CDR3 reads CASSSTSGRSYEQFF. The DNA of the CDR3 is TGCGCCAGCAGCTCTACTAGCGGGAGAAGCTATGAGCAGTTCTTC.